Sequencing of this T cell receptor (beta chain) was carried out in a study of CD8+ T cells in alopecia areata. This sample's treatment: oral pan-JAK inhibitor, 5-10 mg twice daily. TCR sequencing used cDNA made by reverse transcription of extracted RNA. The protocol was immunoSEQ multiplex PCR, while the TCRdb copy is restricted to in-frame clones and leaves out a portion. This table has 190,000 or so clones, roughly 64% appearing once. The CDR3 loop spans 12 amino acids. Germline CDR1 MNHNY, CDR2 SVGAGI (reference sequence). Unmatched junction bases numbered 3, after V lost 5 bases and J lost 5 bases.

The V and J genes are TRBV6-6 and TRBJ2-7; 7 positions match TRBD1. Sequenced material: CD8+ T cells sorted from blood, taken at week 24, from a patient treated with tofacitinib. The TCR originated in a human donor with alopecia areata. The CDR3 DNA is TGTGCCAGCAGTGGGACAGTTGACGAGCAGTACTTC. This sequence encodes CASSGTVDEQYF.